A single sample is the source of the 26 T cell receptor beta chains below, sequenced in a study of blood T cells in healthy people across ages. Primers used in a second PCR of about 7 to 11 cycles were a sample-barcoded 5' primer and a J-beta primer mix. From the 5' RACE reads, TCRdb called clonotypes with MiXCR, one entry per CDR3 protein. Counted here are about 1.6 million distinct CDR3 sequences, 30% to 40% occurring once; the ten biggest clones make up about 11%. Sequenced sample: blood. These receptor sequences come from a woman under 40 in good health.

CDR3 in amino acids: CASRGGIVYEQYF. Here the CDR3 DNA reads TGTGCCAGCAGAGGGGGAATCGTCTACGAGCAGTACTTC. V gene TRBV6-6 combines with J gene TRBJ2-7; D is perhaps TRBD1 (6 bases). The V and J ends lost 6 bases and 3 bases respectively, with 12 bases between them. This CDR3 contains 13 residues. Germline CDR1 is MNHNY and CDR2 is SVGAGI (reference sequence).

This clonotype was counted between two and nine times. The chain combines TRBV3-1 with TRBJ2-4, with D perhaps being TRBD1 or TRBD2 (5 bases each). The germline gives CDR1 LGHDT, CDR2 YNNKEL (reference sequence). This CDR3 comprises 17 residues. The V and J ends lost 1 base and 8 bases respectively, with 21 bases between them. The CDR3 DNA reads TGTGCCAGCAGCCAAGCCCCCGGGGCGACTCGTGGATACATTCAGTACTTC. Amino acids: CASSQAPGATRGYIQYF.

In this sample, this clonotype turned up a few times. A much larger clonotype is one base distant, so this may be a read error. V usage is TRBV6-4 and J usage is TRBJ2-2; 8 bases are a match to TRBD2. From germline, CDR1 is MRHNA and CDR2 SNTAGT. CDR3 length equals 15 residues. The CDR3 sequence is CASSDQRETTGEPFF. In DNA, the CDR3 is TGTGCCAGCAGTGACCAGCGGGAGACCACCGGGGAGCCGTTTTTT.

This chain connects TRBV28 to TRBJ2-7, with 9 bases that match TRBD1. The CDR3 has 15 residues. Per the germline V gene, CDR1 is MDHEN and CDR2 is SYDVKM. V trimming: 7 bases; J trimming: 5 bases; junction bases outside the gene matches: 12. CDR3 in amino acids: CASTYRDRVLHEQYF. CDR3 bases: TGTGCCAGCACCTACCGGGACAGGGTGCTCCACGAGCAGTACTTC. Based on the CDR3 plus reference TRBV28 and TRBJ2-7, the full variable domain is DVKVTQSSRYLVKRTGEKVFLECVQDMDHENMFWYRQDPGLGLRLIYFSYDVKMKEKGDIPEGYSVSREKKERFSLILESASTNQTSMYLCASTYRDRVLHEQYFGPGTRLTVT.

Turning to this clonotype: A clone one base away is much larger, so this may be a read error. The chain links TRBV12-3 or TRBV12-4 to TRBJ2-3; either TRBD1 or TRBD2 may supply D (5 bases each). The V end was cut by 4 bases, the J end by 2 bases, with 13 bases between. This CDR3 spans 15 amino acids. The chain's CDR3 is CASSSSMGVTDTQYF. Here the CDR3 DNA reads TGTGCCAGCAGTTCGTCCATGGGGGTCACAGATACGCAGTATTTT.

The J gene is TRBJ1-1, the V gene TRBV27; D is perhaps TRBD1 (5 bases). The CDR3 consists of 15 residues. V was cut by 1 base and J by 5 bases, with 14 bases left in between. In germline, CDR1 is MNHEY, CDR2 SMNVEV (reference sequence). CDR3 DNA sequence: TGTGCCAGCAGTTTATTACAGGAGGCGTGGACTGAAGCTTTCTTT. Translating gives CASSLLQEAWTEAFF.

The chain carries TRBV24-1 and TRBJ2-3; 7 bases match TRBD2. The CDR3 length is 14 residues. V shed 3 bases and J 11 bases; nucleotides not matched to a gene: 10. Germline lookup yields CDR1 KGHDR and CDR2 SFDVKD. The CDR3 DNA is TGTGCCACCAGTGATGGGACTATGTCGGGTATGCAGTATTTT. Amino acids: CATSDGTMSGMQYF.

This clonotype was counted only a few times. This chain links TRBV20-1 with TRBJ2-4, with 15 bases fitting TRBD2. The J call may not be correct, given that the DNA end is closer to TRBJ2-7. The CDR3 extends over 16 amino acids. The germline V gene encodes CDR1 DFQATT and CDR2 SNEGSKA (reference sequence). The CDR3 is CSAGTGTSGGKDEQYF. CDR3 DNA sequence: TGCAGTGCTGGGACCGGGACTAGCGGGGGGAAGGACGAGCAGTACTTC.

The V gene is TRBV20-1, the J gene TRBJ2-5; 10 bases agree with TRBD1. This CDR3 spans 12 amino acids. Per germline, CDR1 DFQATT and CDR2 SNEGSKA (reference sequence). The J segment lost 5 bases and the V segment lost 7 bases, leaving 4 bases of the junction unmatched. The CDR3 spells CSVEGQGETQYF. The CDR3 DNA is TGCAGTGTTGAGGGACAGGGGGAGACCCAGTACTTC.

The sample holds many counts of this clonotype. V usage is TRBV6-6 and J usage is TRBJ2-7; 11 bases are shared with TRBD1. V lost 0 bases to trimming and J lost 4 bases; unmatched junction nucleotides: 2. The CDR3 is made up of 15 amino acids. Germline CDR1 is MNHNY and CDR2 is SVGAGI (reference sequence). The CDR3 bases are TGTGCCAGCAGTTACTCCGGGACAGGGGGTTACGAGCAGTACTTC. Translating it yields CASSYSGTGGYEQYF.

This chain connects TRBV4-1 to TRBJ2-7; 9 bases are shared with TRBD2. The CDR3 runs to 13 residues. The J segment lost 6 bases and the V segment lost 8 bases, leaving 8 bases of the junction unmatched. The germline V gene has CDR1 MGHRA and CDR2 YSYEKL. In nucleotides, the CDR3 is TGCGCCAGCGGGAAGCGGGAGGACCGCGAGCAGTACTTC. As protein: CASGKREDREQYF.

The V call is TRBV7-9, the J call TRBJ2-1, with 14 bases matching TRBD2. This CDR3 comprises 19 residues. The germline CDR1 and CDR2 sequences are SEHNR and FQNEAQ (reference sequence). V lost 5 bases and J lost 0; bases outside the gene matches: 9. CDR3 nucleotide sequence: TGTGCCAGCAGCCCGCGCCGGACTAGCGGGGGGAGCTCCTACAATGAGCAGTTCTTC. It is translated as CASSPRRTSGGSSYNEQFF.

Only one count was recorded for this clonotype. The chain carries TRBV2 and TRBJ2-3; D is undetermined. V gave up 4 bases and J gave up 14 bases, with 13 bases separating them. In germline, CDR1 is SNHLY, CDR2 FYNNEI. This CDR3 is built from 11 residues. The CDR3 loop is CASSVSPRGYF. The CDR3 nucleotides are TGTGCCAGCAGTGTTTCTCCCCGCGGGTATTTT.

The rearrangement links TRBV4-1 to TRBJ2-7; the D is unclear. Trimming shortened V by 2 bases and J by 1 base, and 12 bases separated the two germline ends. The length of the CDR3 is 15 residues. The V gene's germline CDR1 is MGHRA and CDR2 YSYEKL. CDR3 DNA sequence: TGCGCCAGCAGCCAAACTCCGGCAGCATCCTACGAGCAGTACTTC. Translated: CASSQTPAASYEQYF.

This clonotype turned up a few times. The gene calls are TRBV4-1 and TRBJ2-3, with TRBD2 identical over 9 bases. The V gene end was trimmed by 3 bases and the J gene end by 4 bases; junction bases not matched to a gene: 11. From germline, CDR1 is MGHRA and CDR2 YSYEKL. This CDR3 has 17 residues. The DNA of the CDR3 is TGCGCCAGCAGCCACCGGGGGGCGGGAGGGCCCGCAGATACGCAGTATTTT. Residues: CASSHRGAGGPADTQYF.

The DNA for the CDR3 is TGTGCCATCAGTGGCGGGGGGGCCTACAATGAGCAGTTCTTC. Its translation is CAISGGGAYNEQFF. V and J are TRBV10-3 and TRBJ2-1; 9 positions agree with TRBD2. Trimming cost V 4 bases and J 2 bases; bases outside gene matches: 0. This CDR3 comprises 14 residues. CDR1 is ENHRY, CDR2 SYGVKD, per germline.

The chain joins TRBV9 to TRBJ2-1, with 7 bases identical to TRBD1. The tail of the sequence fits TRBJ2-7 better, so the J call may be wrong. The germline gives CDR1 SGDLS, CDR2 YYNGEE. This CDR3 region has 16 residues. CDR3 DNA: TGTGCCAGCAACCCAGTAGGGGACAGCTCCTACAATGAGCAGTACTTC. It is translated as CASNPVGDSSYNEQYF.

This chain uses TRBV3-1 with TRBJ2-1; 8 bases match TRBD2. This CDR3 is built from 14 residues. The V and J ends lost 5 bases and 7 bases, in that order; junction bases with no gene match: 7. In germline, CDR1 is LGHDT, CDR2 YNNKEL (reference sequence). The CDR3 DNA sequence: TGTGCCAGCAGCTTATTACTAGCGGCAAATGAGCAGTTCTTC. This sequence encodes CASSLLLAANEQFF.

The chain links TRBV10-3 to TRBJ2-1; perhaps TRBD2 as D (7 bases). Trimming cost V 8 bases and J 8 bases, with 25 bases left between them. Per the germline V gene, CDR1 is ENHRY and CDR2 is SYGVKD. The CDR3 contains 16 residues. The CDR3 nucleotides read TGTGCCATCGGGGAGCGGGGTCAGGGGATTTTTCATGAGCAGTTCTTC. It codes for CAIGERGQGIFHEQFF.

The chain carries TRBV5-1 and TRBJ2-1; 7 bases fit TRBD2. J gave up 0 bases and V 0 bases, and 12 bases lay outside the gene matches. CDR1 SGHRS and CDR2 YFSETQ come from the germline V gene. This CDR3 is built from 19 residues. The CDR3 reads CASSLAWGGGSRSYNEQFF. The CDR3 nucleotides read TGCGCCAGCAGCTTGGCCTGGGGCGGGGGAAGTCGCTCCTACAATGAGCAGTTCTTC.

This clonotype was observed a handful of times. The J gene is TRBJ2-5, the V gene TRBV9; D may be TRBD2 (6 bases). The V end lost 3 bases, the J end lost 4 bases, and 19 bases lay between the germline ends. This CDR3 spans 16 amino acids. Germline assignment: CDR1 SGDLS and CDR2 YYNGEE. For the CDR3, the DNA is TGTGCCAGCAGCGGGAGGGGAGACGGGGGAGCAGAGACCCAGTACTTC. Translation: CASSGRGDGGAETQYF.

There are a few counts of this clonotype. V gene TRBV7-2 combines with J gene TRBJ2-3; no clear D gene. Germline V gene lookup returns CDR1 SGHTA and CDR2 FQGNSA. V dropped 1 base and J dropped 5 bases, with 13 bases sitting between them. The CDR3 consists of 15 residues. In nucleotides, the CDR3 is TGTGCCAGCAGCTTAGATCGGATAGCAGGAGATACGCAGTATTTT. Translating it yields CASSLDRIAGDTQYF.

The V and J genes are TRBV7-9 and TRBJ1-6, with D possibly TRBD1 on 6 matching bases. The CDR3 consists of 16 residues. Trimming removed 1 base from V and 6 bases from J, with 13 bases in between. CDR1 is SEHNR, CDR2 FQNEAQ, per germline (reference sequence). The CDR3 DNA sequence: TGTGCCAGCAGCTTAGTCAGGACAGAGTTTAATTCACCCCTCCACTTT. The encoded protein is CASSLVRTEFNSPLHF.

This clonotype showed up many times. The rearrangement joins TRBV7-9 to TRBJ2-3; TRBD2 agrees at 7 bases. V dropped 6 bases and J dropped 2; count of bases not matched to a gene: 8. The CDR3 sequence is 15 residues long. Looked up from germline, CDR1 is SEHNR and CDR2 is FQNEAQ (reference sequence). The CDR3 region is CASSLASGLTDTQYF. The CDR3 nucleotides read TGTGCCAGCAGTCTGGCTAGCGGACTCACAGATACGCAGTATTTT. The complete variable domain, with remaining parts taken from reference TRBV7-9 and TRBJ2-3, reads DTGVSQNPRHKITKRGQNVTFRCDPISEHNRLYWYRQTLGQGPEFLTYFQNEAQLEKSRLLSDRFSAERPKGSFSTLEIQRTEQGDSAMYLCASSLASGLTDTQYFGPGTRLTVL.

This clonotype was seen more than once but under ten times. The chain employs TRBV20-1 and TRBJ1-2, with unresolved D. Trimming left V 3 bases short and J 4 bases short, with 18 bases between. This CDR3 has 15 amino acids. The germline CDR1 and CDR2 sequences are DFQATT and SNEGSKA (reference sequence). The CDR3: CSASNYGPRGYGYTF. The CDR3 DNA follows: TGCAGTGCTAGTAATTACGGCCCCCGGGGCTATGGCTACACCTTC.

The V gene is TRBV6-1, the J gene TRBJ2-2; weak D call: TRBD2 (6 bases). From germline, CDR1 is MNHNS and CDR2 SASEGT. V was cut by 3 bases and J by 4 bases, with 12 bases left in between. This CDR3 comprises 15 residues. This chain's CDR3 is CASSDTGRSTGELFF. In nucleotides, the CDR3 is TGTGCCAGCAGTGATACTGGGAGGAGCACCGGGGAGCTGTTTTTT.